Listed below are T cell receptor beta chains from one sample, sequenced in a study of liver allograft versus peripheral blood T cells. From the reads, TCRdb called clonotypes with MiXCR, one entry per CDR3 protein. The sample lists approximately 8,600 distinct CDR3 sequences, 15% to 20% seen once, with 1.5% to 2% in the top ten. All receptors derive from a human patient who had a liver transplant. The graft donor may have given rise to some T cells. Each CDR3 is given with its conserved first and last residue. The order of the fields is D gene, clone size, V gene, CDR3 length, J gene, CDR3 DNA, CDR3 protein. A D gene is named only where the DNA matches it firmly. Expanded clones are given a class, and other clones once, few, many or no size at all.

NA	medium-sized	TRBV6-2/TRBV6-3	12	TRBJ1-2	TGTGCCAGCAGCGAGGGAAACTATGGCTACACCTTC	CASSEGNYGYTF
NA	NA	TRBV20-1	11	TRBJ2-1	TGCAGTGCCCGGGGCGGGACGAGGCAGTTCTTC	CSARGGTRQFF
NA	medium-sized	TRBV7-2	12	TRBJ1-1	TGTGCCAGCGCCCAGGGTGGCACTGAAGCTTTCTTT	CASAQGGTEAFF
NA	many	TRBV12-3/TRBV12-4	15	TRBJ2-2	TGTGCCAGCAACTCCAGGGTTGTCGGCACCGGGGAGCTGTTTTTT	CASNSRVVGTGELFF
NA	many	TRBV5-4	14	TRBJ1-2	TGTGCCAGCAGCTTGCCGGTTCCAGGCTATGGCTACACCTTC	CASSLPVPGYGYTF
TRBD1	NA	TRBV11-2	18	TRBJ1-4	TGTGCCAGCAGCCCTTCCGGGACAGGGGCGAGACTTAGTGAAAAACTGTTTTTT	CASSPSGTGARLSEKLFF
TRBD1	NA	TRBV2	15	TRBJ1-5	TGTGCCAGCAGTGGATTGGGACAGCCCAATCAGCCCCAGCATTTT	CASSGLGQPNQPQHF
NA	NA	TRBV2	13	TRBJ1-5	TGTGCCAGCAGTGCGGGCGGTGATCAGCCCCAGCATTTT	CASSAGGDQPQHF
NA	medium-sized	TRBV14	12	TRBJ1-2	TGTGCCAGCAGCCAAGGGGATTGGGGCTACACCTTC	CASSQGDWGYTF
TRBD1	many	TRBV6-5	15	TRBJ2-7	TGTGCCAGCAGTTACTCTTGGACAGGGGATTACGAGCAGTACTTC	CASSYSWTGDYEQYF
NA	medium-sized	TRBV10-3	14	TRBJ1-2	TGTGCCATCAGTGGGGGCCAGGGTAACTATGGCTACACCTTC	CAISGGQGNYGYTF
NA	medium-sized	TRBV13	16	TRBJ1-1	TGTGCCAGCAGCTCCGAGGGGACGGGGGGTAGCACTGAAGCTTTCTTT	CASSSEGTGGSTEAFF
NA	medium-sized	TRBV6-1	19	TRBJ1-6	TGTGCCAGCAGTGAAATAGGCAGGGGTAGGCGCTCCTATAATTCACCCCTCCACTTT	CASSEIGRGRRSYNSPLHF
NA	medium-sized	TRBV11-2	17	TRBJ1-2	TGTGCCAGCAGCTTAAATGGTCGGAGCGAGAGGGACTATGGCTACACCTTC	CASSLNGRSERDYGYTF
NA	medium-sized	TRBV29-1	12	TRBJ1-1	TGCAGCGTTGCCCTACTGACCGACCAAGCTTTCTTT	CSVALLTDQAFF
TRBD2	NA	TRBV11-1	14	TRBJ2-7	TGTGCCAGCAGCTTAAGCGGGGGGGCCTACGAGCAGTACTTC	CASSLSGGAYEQYF
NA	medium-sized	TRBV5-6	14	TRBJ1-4	TGTGCCAGCAGCAGGGCAGCAACTAATGAAAAACTGTTTTTT	CASSRAATNEKLFF
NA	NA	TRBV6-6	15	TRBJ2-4	TGTGCCAGCAGTTCCTCGGACCTCTCCAAAAACATTCAGTACTTC	CASSSSDLSKNIQYF
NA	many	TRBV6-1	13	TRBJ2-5	TGTGCCAGCGGGGGGACGGGGTATTGGTCCCAGTACTTC	CASGGTGYWSQYF
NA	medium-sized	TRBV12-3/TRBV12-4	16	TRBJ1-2	TGTGCCAGCAGTTTGTCGCAAGGGTTTGGTAACTATGGCTACACCTTC	CASSLSQGFGNYGYTF
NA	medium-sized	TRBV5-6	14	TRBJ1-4	TGTGCCAGCAGCTTGCGGACTTTTAATGAAAAACTGTTTTTT	CASSLRTFNEKLFF
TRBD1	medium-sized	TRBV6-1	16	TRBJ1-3	TGTGCCAGCAGTGAAGTCAGGGGGACAACTGGAAACACCATATATTTT	CASSEVRGTTGNTIYF
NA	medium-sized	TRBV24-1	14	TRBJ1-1	TGTGCCACCAGTGCGGGCGGGACGAACACTGAAGCTTTCTTT	CATSAGGTNTEAFF
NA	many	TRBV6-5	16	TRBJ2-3	TGTGCCAGCAGCCGTATCCCTCAGGGGAGTACAGATACGCAGTATTTT	CASSRIPQGSTDTQYF
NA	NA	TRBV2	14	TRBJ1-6	TGTGCCAGCAGGTCCCGGGTGGATAATTCACCCCTCCACTTT	CASRSRVDNSPLHF
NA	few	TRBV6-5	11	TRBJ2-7	TGTGCCAGCATGTCTTCCTACGAGCAGTACTTC	CASMSSYEQYF
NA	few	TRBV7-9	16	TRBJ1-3	TGTGCCAGCAGCCCGCGACCCGACATCAATGGAAACACCATATATTTT	CASSPRPDINGNTIYF
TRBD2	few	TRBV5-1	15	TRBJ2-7	TGCGCCAGCAGCTTGGAGGGCGGGGGGATCTACGAGCAGTACTTC	CASSLEGGGIYEQYF
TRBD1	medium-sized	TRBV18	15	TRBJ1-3	TGTGCCAGCTCACCTTCCGGGACAGAGGGGAACACCATATATTTT	CASSPSGTEGNTIYF
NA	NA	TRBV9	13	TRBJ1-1	TGTGCCAGCAGCGTAGAGAAGAACACTGAAGCTTTCTTT	CASSVEKNTEAFF
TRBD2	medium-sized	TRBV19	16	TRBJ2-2	TGTGCCAGTAGTATAGGTAGCGGGGGGCTGACCGGGGAGCTGTTTTTT	CASSIGSGGLTGELFF
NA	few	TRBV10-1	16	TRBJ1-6	TGCGCCAGCAGTGAGGCGGGGAGCTCCTATAATTCACCCCTCCACTTT	CASSEAGSSYNSPLHF
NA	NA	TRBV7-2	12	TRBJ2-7	TGTGCCAGCAGCTTAAGCCGGTACGAGCAGTACTTC	CASSLSRYEQYF
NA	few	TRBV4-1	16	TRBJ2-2	TGCGCCAGCAGCCCTCCAGGTACAGCCAACACCGGGGAGCTGTTTTTT	CASSPPGTANTGELFF
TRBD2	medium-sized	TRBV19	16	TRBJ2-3	TGTGCCAGTAGTAGAGGACTAGCGCTTAGCACAGATACGCAGTATTTT	CASSRGLALSTDTQYF
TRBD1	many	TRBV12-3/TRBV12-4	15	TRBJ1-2	TGTGCCAGCAGTTCGGGCAGGGGGCAGGAATATGGCTACACCTTC	CASSSGRGQEYGYTF
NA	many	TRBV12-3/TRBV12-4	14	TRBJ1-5	TGTGCCAGCAGTTTTAAAAAAGAGGGTCAGCCCCAGCATTTT	CASSFKKEGQPQHF
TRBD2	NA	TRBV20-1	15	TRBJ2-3	TGCAGTGCTCCGAGCGCCGGGGGGGGGAAAAATACGCAGTATTTT	CSAPSAGGGKNTQYF
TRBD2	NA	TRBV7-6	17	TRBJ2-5	TGTGCCAGCAGCTCGAGAATTAGCGGGGGGGCCAGAGAGACCCAGTACTTC	CASSSRISGGARETQYF
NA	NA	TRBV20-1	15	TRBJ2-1	TGCAGTGCTTCCGCCTTCGACAGATACGACAATGAGCAGTTCTTC	CSASAFDRYDNEQFF
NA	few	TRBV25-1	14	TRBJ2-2	TGTGCCAGCAGCCGAAACAGGGTAACCGGGGAGCTGTTTTTT	CASSRNRVTGELFF
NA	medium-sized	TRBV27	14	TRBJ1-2	TGTGCCAGCCGCTCGGGGGTGTTTAGGGGTGGCTACACCTTC	CASRSGVFRGGYTF
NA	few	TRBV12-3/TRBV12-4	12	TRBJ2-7	TGTGCCAGCAGTCTCCAAACCTACGAGCAGTACTTC	CASSLQTYEQYF